These 19 T cell receptor beta chains were sequenced from one sample in a study of cytomegalovirus exposure and HLA in healthy donors. The PCR was carried out with 60 Vbeta primers and 13 Jbeta primers. Assay used: immunoSEQ multiplex PCR; TCRdb lists only in-frame clones, some missing. Of about 80,000 clones listed, 70% to 80% are singletons. Sequencing was performed on PBMCs. These TCRs come from a woman aged 50 to 65 in good health and CMV-seropositive.

This clone was seen only once. This chain uses TRBV10-2 with TRBJ1-1; D unclear. V was clipped by 5 bases and J by 4 bases, with 11 bases between them. Germline V lookup: CDR1 WSHSY, CDR2 SAAADI. The CDR3 runs to 13 residues. The CDR3, as DNA: TGCGCCAGCAGTTACGGGGAGGGCACTGAAGCTTTCTTT. Translating gives CASSYGEGTEAFF.

The chain recombines TRBV5-1 with TRBJ1-3, with D possibly TRBD1 on 5 matching bases. The V end lost 0 bases, the J end lost 0 bases, and 13 bases lay between the germline ends. Per the germline V gene, CDR1 is SGHRS and CDR2 is YFSETQ. The CDR3 covers 17 residues. CDR3 nucleotide sequence: TGCGCCAGCAGCTTGGTTCCGACAGTCCTCTCTGGAAACACCATATATTTT. Its translation: CASSLVPTVLSGNTIYF.

This chain links TRBV19 with TRBJ1-5, with 7 bases aligning to TRBD1. Germline V gene sequence: CDR1 LNHDA, CDR2 SQIVND (reference sequence). V was pared by 4 bases and J by 11 bases, with 11 bases of the junction left unmatched. CDR3 length: 14 residues. The CDR3, as DNA: TGTGCCAGTAGTAAGAGGGGGCGCGCCTCCGCCCAGCATTTT. Translating it yields CASSKRGRASAQHF.

The chain carries TRBV5-6 and TRBJ2-7, with TRBD2 matching 7 bases. The CDR3 covers 13 residues. Trimming took 0 bases from V and 3 from J; bases not matched to a gene: 0. Germline CDR1 is SGHDT and CDR2 is YYEEEE. Written as DNA, the CDR3 is TGTGCCAGCAGCTTGGGGGGGGGCTACGAGCAGTACTTC. Protein sequence: CASSLGGGYEQYF.

V gene TRBV7-9 combines with J gene TRBJ2-1, with 7 bases aligning to TRBD1. The CDR3 sequence is 15 residues long. Losses at the gene ends were 3 bases for V and 5 bases for J; bases not matched to a gene: 7. Germline values: CDR1 SEHNR, CDR2 FQNEAQ (reference sequence). The CDR3 loop is CASSFLTGSHNEQFF. CDR3 sequence (DNA): TGTGCCAGCAGCTTTTTGACAGGGAGCCACAATGAGCAGTTCTTC.

V usage is TRBV6-5 and J usage is TRBJ2-7; 8 nucleotides match TRBD1. With 6 bases clipped from V and 6 bases from J, the junction kept 10 bases outside the gene matches. The CDR3 covers 14 residues. CDR1 is MNHEY, CDR2 SVGAGI, per germline. CDR3 coding DNA: TGTGCCAGCAGGAAAGGACAGGGATTAGCCGAGCAGTACGTC. Translation gives CASRKGQGLAEQYV.

V gene TRBV4-2 combines with J gene TRBJ2-2, with TRBD2 matching over 9 bases. Germline V gene lookup returns CDR1 LGHNA and CDR2 YNFKEQ. The CDR3 covers 16 residues. V shed 4 bases, J shed 1 base, and the junction held 4 bases outside the gene matches. CDR3 protein: CASSLPAGGNTGELFF. As DNA, the CDR3 is TGTGCCAGCAGCCTTCCAGCGGGGGGGAACACCGGGGAGCTGTTTTTT.

The rearrangement uses TRBV30 and TRBJ2-7; 13 positions match TRBD2. Germline lookup yields CDR1 GTSNPN and CDR2 SVGIG (reference sequence). The V gene end was trimmed by 1 base and the J gene end by 6 bases; junction bases not matched to a gene: 0. The CDR3 has 13 amino acids. CDR3 nucleotides: TGTGCCTGGAGTGGGACTAGCGGGAGCGAGCAGTACGTC. It yields the protein CAWSGTSGSEQYV.

The rearrangement joins TRBV28 to TRBJ2-7; a possible D gene is TRBD1 (6 bases). The germline V gene encodes CDR1 MDHEN and CDR2 SYDVKM. The CDR3 is 14 residues long. The V and J ends lost 5 bases and 2 bases respectively, with 13 bases between them. CDR3 amino acids: CASSTQDRTYEQYF. The DNA of the CDR3 is TGTGCCAGCAGTACACAGGACAGAACCTACGAGCAGTACTTC.

The rearrangement joins TRBV10-1 to TRBJ2-2, with 8 nucleotides matching TRBD1. The CDR3 loop spans 14 amino acids. Trimming at V came to 3 bases and at J to 7 bases, leaving 4 bases not matched to a gene. Germline V gene lookup returns CDR1 WNHNN and CDR2 SYGVQD (reference sequence). CDR3 in DNA: TGCGCCAGCAGTGAAGGACAGGGCCACGGGGAGCTGTTTTTT. Translating it yields CASSEGQGHGELFF.

This clone was recorded only once. An end of the junction differs from the germline gene, which may be a read error. V and J are TRBV2 and TRBJ1-6; possibly TRBD1 for D (6 bases). Germline V gene sequence: CDR1 SNHLY, CDR2 FYNNEI. This CDR3 comprises 13 residues. For the CDR3, the DNA is TGTGCCTGCAGGGGCGACTATAATTCACCCCTCCACTTT. This encodes CACRGDYNSPLHF.

The genes are TRBV18 and TRBJ1-2; 9 bases align to TRBD1. The germline CDR1 and CDR2 sequences are KGHSH and LQKENI. CDR3 size: 13 residues. Trimming cost V 6 bases and J 8 bases; bases outside gene matches: 7. The CDR3 DNA sequence: TGTGCCAGCTCGACCGGGACAGGGTTCGGCTACACCTTC. This encodes CASSTGTGFGYTF. Variable domain in full (rest from reference TRBV18 and TRBJ1-2): NAGVMQNPRHLVRRRGQEARLRCSPMKGHSHVYWYRQLPEEGLKFMVYLQKENIIDESGMPKERFSAEFPKEGPSILRIQQVVRGDSAAYFCASSTGTGFGYTFGSGTRLTVV.

The rearrangement links TRBV18 to TRBJ2-5; D unresolved. V lost 3 bases, J lost 1 base, and 6 bases lay in between. Germline lookup yields CDR1 KGHSH and CDR2 LQKENI. This CDR3 is 13 amino acids long. CDR3 sequence (DNA): TGTGCCAGCTCACCCCACTCCCAAGAGACCCAGTACTTC. Amino acid sequence: CASSPHSQETQYF.

This sequence joins TRBV2 and TRBJ2-5; the match to TRBD2 covers 13 bases. Germline assignment: CDR1 SNHLY and CDR2 FYNNEI. This CDR3 is built from 15 residues. The V segment lost 5 bases and the J segment 4 bases; nucleotides outside the gene matches: 4. CDR3 protein: CASSLTSGRRETQYF. The CDR3 DNA reads as TGTGCCAGCAGTTTGACTAGCGGGAGGCGAGAGACCCAGTACTTC.

This chain uses TRBV13 with TRBJ2-1; tentative D call: TRBD2 (6 bases). The CDR3 is made up of 14 amino acids. Trimming took off 1 base at V and 6 bases at J, with 10 bases between the two ends. Germline assignment: CDR1 PRHDT and CDR2 FYEKMQ (reference sequence). Written as DNA, the CDR3 is TGTGCCAGCAGCTTAGAAGGAGGGGCCAATGAGCAGTTCTTC. This codes for CASSLEGGANEQFF.

The chain employs TRBV7-2 and TRBJ1-6, with TRBD1 matching over 8 bases. Germline V lookup: CDR1 SGHTA, CDR2 FQGNSA. The J segment lost 9 bases and the V segment lost 5 bases, leaving 9 bases of the junction unmatched. CDR3 size: 15 residues. The CDR3 region is CASSPAQGAFSPLHF. The CDR3 DNA sequence: TGTGCCAGCAGCCCCGCTCAGGGGGCTTTTTCACCCCTCCACTTT. The whole variable domain, filled in from reference TRBV7-2 and TRBJ1-6, reads GAGVSQSPSNKVTEKGKDVELRCDPISGHTALYWYRQSLGQGLEFLIYFQGNSAPDKSGLPSDRFSAERTGGSVSTLTIQRTQQEDSAVYLCASSPAQGAFSPLHFGNGTRLTVT.

V gene TRBV19 combines with J gene TRBJ1-3; 7 nucleotides line up with TRBD1. Germline V gene data show CDR1 as LNHDA and CDR2 as SQIVND (reference sequence). With 2 bases clipped from V and 4 bases from J, the junction kept 14 bases outside the gene matches. CDR3 length: 18 amino acids. CDR3 DNA sequence: TGTGCCAGTAGTATACAGACAGACAGGGTAGTCCCAGGAAACACCATATATTTT. As protein: CASSIQTDRVVPGNTIYF.

The V gene is TRBV30, the J gene TRBJ2-1, with D possibly matching TRBD2 (6 bases). This CDR3 spans 12 amino acids. Trimming stripped 3 bases from V and 9 bases from J, with 12 bases between. Looked up from germline, CDR1 is GTSNPN and CDR2 is SVGIG (reference sequence). The CDR3 spells CAWSPDGGEQFF. CDR3 DNA sequence: TGTGCCTGGAGCCCCGACGGGGGTGAGCAGTTCTTC.

The V and J genes are TRBV6-5 and TRBJ1-2; TRBD1 is a possible D gene (6 bases). Germline CDR1 is MNHEY and CDR2 is SVGAGI. The ends were cut back, 6 bases at V and 2 bases at J, with 16 bases in the middle. The CDR3 length is 15 residues. The chain's CDR3 is CASSFNSGVNYGYTF. The DNA for the CDR3 is TGTGCCAGCAGCTTTAACTCAGGGGTCAACTATGGCTACACCTTC.